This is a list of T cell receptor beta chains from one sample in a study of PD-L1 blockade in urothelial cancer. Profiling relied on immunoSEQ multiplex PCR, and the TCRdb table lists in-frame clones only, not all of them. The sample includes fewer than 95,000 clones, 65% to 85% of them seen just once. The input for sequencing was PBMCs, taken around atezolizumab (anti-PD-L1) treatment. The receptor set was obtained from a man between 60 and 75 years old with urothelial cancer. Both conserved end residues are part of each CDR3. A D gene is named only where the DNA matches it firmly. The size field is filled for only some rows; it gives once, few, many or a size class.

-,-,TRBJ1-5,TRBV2,TGTGCCAGCAGTGAGAGAGACGAGGATCAGCCCCAGCATTTT,CASSERDEDQPQHF
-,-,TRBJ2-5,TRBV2,TGTGCCAGCAGTGAAAATAGCCGCTCATGGGAGACCCAGTACTTC,CASSENSRSWETQYF
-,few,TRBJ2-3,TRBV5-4,TGTGCCAGCAGCTTGAGGGGCGGGGGCACAGATACGCAGTATTTT,CASSLRGGGTDTQYF
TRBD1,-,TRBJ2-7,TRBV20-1,TGCAGTGCTCGACAGGGTTACGAGCAGTACTTC,CSARQGYEQYF
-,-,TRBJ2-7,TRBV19,TGTGCCAGTCAAGGCAGGGGCCCCTTGCGGGAGCAGTACTTC,CASQGRGPLREQYF
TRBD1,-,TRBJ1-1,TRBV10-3,TGTGCCATCAGCACCGGGACAGGGATGAACACTGAAGCTTTCTTT,CAISTGTGMNTEAFF
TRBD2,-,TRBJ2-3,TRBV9,TGTGCCAGCAGCAGTTCTAGCGGCCCCACAGATACGCAGTATTTT,CASSSSSGPTDTQYF
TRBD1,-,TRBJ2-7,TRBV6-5,TGTGCCAGCAGATTGGGACAGGGGGCGGATACGTTC,CASRLGQGADTF
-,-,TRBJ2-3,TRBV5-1,TGCGCCAGCAGTAAAGGACTGCGGGACACAGATACGCAGTATTTT,CASSKGLRDTDTQYF
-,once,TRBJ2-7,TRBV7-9,TGTGCCAGCAGCCTTTCAGGGGTCGAGCAGTACTTC,CASSLSGVEQYF
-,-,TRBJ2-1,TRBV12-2,TGTGCAAGTCGCTTAGCGACTAGCGGGGGATACAATGAGCAGTTCTTC,CASRLATSGGYNEQFF
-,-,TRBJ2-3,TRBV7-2,TGTGCCAGCAGCACAACAACGTCGGATACGCAGTATTTT,CASSTTTSDTQYF